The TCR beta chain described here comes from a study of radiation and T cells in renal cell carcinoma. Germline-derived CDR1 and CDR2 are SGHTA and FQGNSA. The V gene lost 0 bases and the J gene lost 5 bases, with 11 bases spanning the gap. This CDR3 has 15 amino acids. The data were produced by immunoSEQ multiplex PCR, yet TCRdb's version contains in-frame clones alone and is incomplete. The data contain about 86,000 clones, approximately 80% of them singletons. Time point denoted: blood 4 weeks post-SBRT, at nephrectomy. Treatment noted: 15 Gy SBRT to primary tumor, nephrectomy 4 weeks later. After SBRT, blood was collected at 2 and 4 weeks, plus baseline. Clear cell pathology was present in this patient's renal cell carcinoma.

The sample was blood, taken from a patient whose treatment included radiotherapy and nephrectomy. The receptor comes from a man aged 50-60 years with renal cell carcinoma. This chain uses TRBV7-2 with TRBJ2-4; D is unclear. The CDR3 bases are TGTGCCAGCAGCTTAGCGTGGGGTGGCGAAAACATTCAGTACTTC. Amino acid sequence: CASSLAWGGENIQYF. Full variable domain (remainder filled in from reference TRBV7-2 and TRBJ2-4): GAGVSQSPSNKVTEKGKDVELRCDPISGHTALYWYRQSLGQGLEFLIYFQGNSAPDKSGLPSDRFSAERTGGSVSTLTIQRTQQEDSAVYLCASSLAWGGENIQYFGAGTRLSVL.